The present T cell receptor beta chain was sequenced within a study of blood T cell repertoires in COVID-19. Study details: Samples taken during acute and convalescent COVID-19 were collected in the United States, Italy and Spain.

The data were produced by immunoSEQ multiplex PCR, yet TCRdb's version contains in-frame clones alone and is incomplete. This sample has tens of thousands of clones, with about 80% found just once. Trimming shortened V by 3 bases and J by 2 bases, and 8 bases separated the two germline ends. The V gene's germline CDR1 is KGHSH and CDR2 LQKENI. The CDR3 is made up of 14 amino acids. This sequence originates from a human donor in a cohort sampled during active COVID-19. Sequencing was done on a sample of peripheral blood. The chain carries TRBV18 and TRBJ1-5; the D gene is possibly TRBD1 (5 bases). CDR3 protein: CASSPGGGNQPQHF. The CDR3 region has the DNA TGTGCCAGCTCACCGGGGGGAGGCAATCAGCCCCAGCATTTT.